This T cell receptor (beta chain) was sequenced for a study of blood T cell repertoires in COVID-19. Study details: Specimens from acute and convalescent COVID-19 originated in the United States, Italy and Spain. The cDNA or gDNA used as material had been derived from T cells, B-cell-depleted T cells, or PBMCs.

The sample holds a few counts of this clone. Germline lookup yields CDR1 SEHNR and CDR2 FQNEAQ (reference sequence). V was clipped by 6 bases and J by 9 bases; unmatched bases: 16. The CDR3 totals 16 residues. Original data processing: Amplified reference gene primers provided the basis for estimating nucleated cell counts. The table came from immunoSEQ multiplex PCR; TCRdb's copy has only in-frame clones and leaves some out. Clone size and V and J calls were adopted from that table, with D and trimming inferred from the DNA. The sample contains around 200,000 clones, 90% of which appear only once. The V and J genes are TRBV7-9 and TRBJ2-1, with 8 positions matching TRBD1. Material: peripheral blood. The TCR was taken from a man aged 45 to 65 with acute or convalescent COVID-19. The CDR3 spells CASSLMTGANRGEQFF. The CDR3 DNA reads TGTGCCAGCAGTCTCATGACAGGGGCAAATCGGGGTGAGCAGTTCTTC. The variable domain in full, with the rest retrieved from reference TRBV7-9 and TRBJ2-1, is DTGVSQNPRHKITKRGQNVTFRCDPISEHNRLYWYRQTLGQGPEFLTYFQNEAQLEKSRLLSDRFSAERPKGSFSTLEIQRTEQGDSAMYLCASSLMTGANRGEQFFGPGTRLTVL.